The present entry profiles one TCR beta chain with its context. The entry originates in a study of blood T cell repertoires in COVID-19. Turning to the study itself: Acute and convalescent COVID-19 specimens originated in the United States, Italy and Spain.

This table comes from immunoSEQ multiplex PCR, and its TCRdb copy is limited to in-frame clones, with some not included. The sample has hundreds of thousands of clones, approximately 86% seen once. The V gene's germline CDR1 is SNHLY and CDR2 FYNNEI. The V gene end was trimmed by 5 bases and the J gene end by 3 bases; junction bases not matched to a gene: 7. The CDR3 has 16 amino acids. J is TRBJ1-6 and V is TRBV2, with TRBD1 matching 7 bases. The clonotype comes from a woman aged 40-49 years with acute COVID-19. The sample was PBMCs or T cells enriched from blood (not recorded which). The CDR3 coding sequence is TGTGCCAGCAGTCCCCTGGACAGGAACTATAATTCACCCCTCCACTTT. This translates into CASSPLDRNYNSPLHF.